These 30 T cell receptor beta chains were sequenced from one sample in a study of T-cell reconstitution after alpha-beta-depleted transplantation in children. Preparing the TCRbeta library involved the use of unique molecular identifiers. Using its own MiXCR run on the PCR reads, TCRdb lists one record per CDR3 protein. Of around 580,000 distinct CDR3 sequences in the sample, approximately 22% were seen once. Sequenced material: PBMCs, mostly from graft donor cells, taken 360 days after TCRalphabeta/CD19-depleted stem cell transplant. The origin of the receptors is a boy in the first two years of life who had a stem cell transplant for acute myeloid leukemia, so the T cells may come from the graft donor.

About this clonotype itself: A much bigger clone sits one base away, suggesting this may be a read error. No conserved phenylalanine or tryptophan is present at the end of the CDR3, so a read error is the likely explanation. CDR3 loop: CASSLGQAGETQYC. In nucleotides, the CDR3 is TGTGCCAGCAGCTTGGGACAGGCGGGAGAGACCCAGTACTGC. The chain combines TRBV5-6 with TRBJ2-5, with a possible D match to TRBD1 (6 bases). CDR1 and CDR2 from the germline V gene are SGHDT and YYEEEE. With 0 bases removed from V and 4 bases from J, the gap between germline ends came to 10 bases. CDR3 length: 14 amino acids.

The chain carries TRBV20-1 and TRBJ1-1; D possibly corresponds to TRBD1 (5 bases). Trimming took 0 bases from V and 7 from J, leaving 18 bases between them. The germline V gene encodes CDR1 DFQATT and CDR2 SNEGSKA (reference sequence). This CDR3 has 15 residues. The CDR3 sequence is CSARDPGTQEGEAFF. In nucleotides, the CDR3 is TGCAGTGCTAGAGATCCCGGGACCCAGGAAGGTGAAGCTTTCTTT.

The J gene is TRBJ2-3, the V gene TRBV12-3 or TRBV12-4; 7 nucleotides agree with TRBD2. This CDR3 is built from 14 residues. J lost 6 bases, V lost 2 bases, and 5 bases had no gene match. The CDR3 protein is CASSLPGGIDTQYF. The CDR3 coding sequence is TGTGCCAGCAGTTTACCGGGGGGAATCGATACGCAGTATTTT.

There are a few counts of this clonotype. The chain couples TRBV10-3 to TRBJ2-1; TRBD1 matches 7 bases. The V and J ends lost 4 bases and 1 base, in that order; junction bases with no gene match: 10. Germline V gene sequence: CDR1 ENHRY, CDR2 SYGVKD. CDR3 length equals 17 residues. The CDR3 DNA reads TGTGCCATCAGTGCTATGCCTCCGGGACAGTCCTACAATGAGCAGTTCTTC. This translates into CAISAMPPGQSYNEQFF.

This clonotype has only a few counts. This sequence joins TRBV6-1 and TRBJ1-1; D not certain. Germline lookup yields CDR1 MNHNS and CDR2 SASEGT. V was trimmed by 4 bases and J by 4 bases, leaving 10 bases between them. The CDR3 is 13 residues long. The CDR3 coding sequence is TGTGCCAGCAGTGCTGGCCGGGGCACTGAAGCTTTCTTT. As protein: CASSAGRGTEAFF.

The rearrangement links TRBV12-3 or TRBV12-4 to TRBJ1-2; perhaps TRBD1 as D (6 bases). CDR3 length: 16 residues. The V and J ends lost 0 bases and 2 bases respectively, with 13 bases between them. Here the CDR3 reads CASSLAPRTANYGYTF. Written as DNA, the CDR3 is TGTGCCAGCAGTTTAGCCCCACGGACAGCCAACTATGGCTACACCTTC.

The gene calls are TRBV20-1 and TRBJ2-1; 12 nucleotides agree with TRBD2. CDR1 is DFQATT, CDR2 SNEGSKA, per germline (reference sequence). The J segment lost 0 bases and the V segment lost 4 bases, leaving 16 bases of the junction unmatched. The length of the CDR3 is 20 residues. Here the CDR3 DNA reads TGCAGTGCTATCAGACCTTATGGACTAGCGGGGTCGAGCTCCTACAATGAGCAGTTCTTC. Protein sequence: CSAIRPYGLAGSSSYNEQFF.

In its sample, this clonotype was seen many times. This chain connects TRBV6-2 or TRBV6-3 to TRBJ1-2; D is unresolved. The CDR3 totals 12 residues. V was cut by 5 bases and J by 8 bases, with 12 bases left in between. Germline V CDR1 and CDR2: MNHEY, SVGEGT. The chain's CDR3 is CASSLYGRGYTF. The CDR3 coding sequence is TGTGCCAGCAGTCTTTACGGAAGAGGCTACACCTTC.

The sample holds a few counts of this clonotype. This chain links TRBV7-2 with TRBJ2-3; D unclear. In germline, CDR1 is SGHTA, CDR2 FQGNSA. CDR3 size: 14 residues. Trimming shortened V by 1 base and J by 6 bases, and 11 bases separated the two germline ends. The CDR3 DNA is TGTGCCAGCAGCTTAGTTAGGGCCGTGGATACGCAGTATTTT. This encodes CASSLVRAVDTQYF.

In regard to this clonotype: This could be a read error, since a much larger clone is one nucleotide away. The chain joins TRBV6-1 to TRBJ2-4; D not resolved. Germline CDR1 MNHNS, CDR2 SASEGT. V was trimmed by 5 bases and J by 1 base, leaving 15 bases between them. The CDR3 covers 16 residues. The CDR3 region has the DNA TGTGCCAGCAGTACGAGGTCATTAGGCGCCAAAAACATTCAGTACTTC. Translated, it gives CASSTRSLGAKNIQYF.

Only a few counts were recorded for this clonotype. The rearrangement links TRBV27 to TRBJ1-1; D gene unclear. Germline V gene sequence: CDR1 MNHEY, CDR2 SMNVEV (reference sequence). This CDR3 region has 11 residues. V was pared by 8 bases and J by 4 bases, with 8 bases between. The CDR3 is CASRTGTEAFF. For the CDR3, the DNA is TGTGCCAGCCGGACGGGCACTGAAGCTTTCTTT.

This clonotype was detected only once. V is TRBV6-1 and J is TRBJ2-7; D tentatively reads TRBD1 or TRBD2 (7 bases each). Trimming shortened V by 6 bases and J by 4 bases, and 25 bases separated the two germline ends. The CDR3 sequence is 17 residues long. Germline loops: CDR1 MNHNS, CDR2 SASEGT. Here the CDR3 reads CASRRDSQGGADYEQYF. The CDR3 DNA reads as TGTGCCAGCAGAAGGGACAGCCAAGGGGGGGCGGATTACGAGCAGTACTTC.

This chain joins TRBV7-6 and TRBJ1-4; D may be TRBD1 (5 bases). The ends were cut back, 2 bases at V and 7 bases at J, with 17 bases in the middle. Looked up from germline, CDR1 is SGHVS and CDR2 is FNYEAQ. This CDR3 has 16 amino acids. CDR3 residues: CASSLRRSQGGEKLFF. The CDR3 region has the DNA TGTGCCAGCAGCTTACGGAGGAGTCAGGGCGGTGAAAAACTGTTTTTT.

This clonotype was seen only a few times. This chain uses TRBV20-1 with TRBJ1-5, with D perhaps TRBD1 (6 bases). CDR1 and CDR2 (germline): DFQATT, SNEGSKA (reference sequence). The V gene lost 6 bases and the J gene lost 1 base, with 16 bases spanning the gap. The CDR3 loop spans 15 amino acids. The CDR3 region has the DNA TGCAGTGCCACCGGCAGGGGAGGAAGCAATCAGCCCCAGCATTTT. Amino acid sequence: CSATGRGGSNQPQHF.

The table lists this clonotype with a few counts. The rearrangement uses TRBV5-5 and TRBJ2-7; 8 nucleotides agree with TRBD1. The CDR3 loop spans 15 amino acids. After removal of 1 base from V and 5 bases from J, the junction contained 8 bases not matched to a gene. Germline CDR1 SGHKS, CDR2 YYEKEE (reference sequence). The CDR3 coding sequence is TGTGCCAGCAGCTTGTATTCGGCAGGGGGCAACGAGCAGTACGTC. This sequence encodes CASSLYSAGGNEQYV.

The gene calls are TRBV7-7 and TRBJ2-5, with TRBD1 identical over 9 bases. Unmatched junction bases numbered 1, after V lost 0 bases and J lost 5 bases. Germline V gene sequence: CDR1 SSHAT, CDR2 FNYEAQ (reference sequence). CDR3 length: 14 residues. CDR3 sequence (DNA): TGTGCCAGCAGCTTAGCTGACAGGGGGGAGACCCAGTACTTC. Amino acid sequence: CASSLADRGETQYF.

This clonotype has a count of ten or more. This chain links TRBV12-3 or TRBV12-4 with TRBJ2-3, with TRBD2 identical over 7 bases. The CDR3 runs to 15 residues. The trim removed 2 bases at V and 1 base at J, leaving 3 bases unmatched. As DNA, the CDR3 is TGTGCCAGCAGTTTACGGGGGGTTCGCACAGATACGCAGTATTTT. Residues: CASSLRGVRTDTQYF.

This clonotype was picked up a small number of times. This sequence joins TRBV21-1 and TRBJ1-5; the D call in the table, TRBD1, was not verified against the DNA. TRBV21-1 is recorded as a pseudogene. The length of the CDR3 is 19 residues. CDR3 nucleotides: TGTGCCAGCAGCAAACCCAATCAGGAGACAGGGTGCGAGAATCAGCCCCAGCATTTT. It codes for CASSKPNQETGCENQPQHF.

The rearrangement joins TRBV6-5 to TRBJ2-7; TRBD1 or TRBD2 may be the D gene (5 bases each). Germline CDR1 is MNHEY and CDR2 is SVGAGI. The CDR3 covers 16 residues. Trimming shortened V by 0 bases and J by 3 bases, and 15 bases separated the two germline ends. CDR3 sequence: CASSYSMGEIVYEQYF. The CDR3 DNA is TGTGCCAGCAGTTACTCGATGGGGGAAATTGTCTACGAGCAGTACTTC.

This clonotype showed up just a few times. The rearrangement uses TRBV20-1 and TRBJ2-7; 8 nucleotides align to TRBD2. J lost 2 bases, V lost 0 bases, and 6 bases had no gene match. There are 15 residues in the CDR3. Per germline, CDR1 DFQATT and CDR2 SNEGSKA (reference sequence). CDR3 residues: CSARDPGGAPYEQYV. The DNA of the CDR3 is TGCAGTGCTAGAGATCCCGGGGGGGCCCCCTACGAGCAGTACGTC.

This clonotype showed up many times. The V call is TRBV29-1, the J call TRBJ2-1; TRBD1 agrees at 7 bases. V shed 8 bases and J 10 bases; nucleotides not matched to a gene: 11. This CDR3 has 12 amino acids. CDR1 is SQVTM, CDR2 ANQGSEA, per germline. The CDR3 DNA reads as TGCAGCACAGACGGTCCGACAGGGGAGCAGTTCTTC. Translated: CSTDGPTGEQFF.

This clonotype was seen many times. CDR3 bases: TGCAGCGTTGTGCGGGGGGAGACCCAGTACTTC. This codes for CSVVRGETQYF. The gene calls are TRBV29-1 and TRBJ2-5; 7 positions match TRBD2. This CDR3 comprises 11 residues. In germline, CDR1 is SQVTM, CDR2 ANQGSEA. After removal of 4 bases from V and 5 bases from J, the junction contained 1 base not matched to a gene.

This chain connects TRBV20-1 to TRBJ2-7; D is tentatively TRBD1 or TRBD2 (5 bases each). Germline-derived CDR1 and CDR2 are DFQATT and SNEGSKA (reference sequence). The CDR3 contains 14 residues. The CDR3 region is CSATRDGEYYEQCV. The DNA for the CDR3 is TGCAGTGCTACCAGGGACGGCGAATACTACGAGCAGTGCGTC.

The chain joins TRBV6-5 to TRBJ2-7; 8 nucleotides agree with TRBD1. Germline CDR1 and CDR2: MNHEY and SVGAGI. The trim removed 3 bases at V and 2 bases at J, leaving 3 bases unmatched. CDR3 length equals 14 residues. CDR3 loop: CASSYRTGTYEQYF. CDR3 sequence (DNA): TGTGCCAGCAGTTATCGGACAGGGACCTACGAGCAGTACTTC.

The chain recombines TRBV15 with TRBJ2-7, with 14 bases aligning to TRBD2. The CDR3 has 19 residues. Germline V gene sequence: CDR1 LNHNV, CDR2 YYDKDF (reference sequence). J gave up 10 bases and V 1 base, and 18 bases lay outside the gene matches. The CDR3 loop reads CATSRVGGLAGATPRGQYF. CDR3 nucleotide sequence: TGTGCCACCAGCAGAGTGGGGGGACTAGCGGGGGCGACTCCCCGAGGACAGTACTTC.

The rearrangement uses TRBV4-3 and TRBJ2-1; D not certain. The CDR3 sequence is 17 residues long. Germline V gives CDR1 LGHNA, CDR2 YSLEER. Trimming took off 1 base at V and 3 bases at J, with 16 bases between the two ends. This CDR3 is CASSQVTRGPGYNEQFF. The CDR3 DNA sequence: TGCGCCAGCAGCCAAGTGACGCGAGGCCCCGGCTACAATGAGCAGTTCTTC.

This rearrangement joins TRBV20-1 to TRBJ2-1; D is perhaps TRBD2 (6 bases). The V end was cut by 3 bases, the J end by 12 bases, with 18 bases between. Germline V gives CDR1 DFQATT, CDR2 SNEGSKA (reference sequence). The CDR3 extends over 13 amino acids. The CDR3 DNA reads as TGCAGTGCTAGTCCCCCGGAACTAGCTGCGCAGTTCTTC. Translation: CSASPPELAAQFF.

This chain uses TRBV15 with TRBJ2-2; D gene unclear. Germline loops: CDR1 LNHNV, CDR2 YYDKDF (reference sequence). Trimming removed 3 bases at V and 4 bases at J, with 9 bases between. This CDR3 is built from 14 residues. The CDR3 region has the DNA TGTGCCACCAGCAGGGGTCGGACCACCGGGGAGCTGTTTTTT. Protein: CATSRGRTTGELFF.

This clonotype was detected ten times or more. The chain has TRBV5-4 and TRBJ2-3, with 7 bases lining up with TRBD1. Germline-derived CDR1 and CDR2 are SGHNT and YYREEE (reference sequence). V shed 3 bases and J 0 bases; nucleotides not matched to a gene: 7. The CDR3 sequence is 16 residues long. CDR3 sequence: CASSSRDSPSTDTQYF. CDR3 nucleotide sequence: TGTGCCAGCAGCTCCCGGGACAGTCCTAGCACAGATACGCAGTATTTT. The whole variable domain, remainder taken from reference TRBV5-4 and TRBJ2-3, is ETGVTQSPTHLIKTRGQQVTLRCSSQSGHNTVSWYQQALGQGPQFIFQYYREEENGRGNFPPRFSGLQFPNYSSELNVNALELDDSALYLCASSSRDSPSTDTQYFGPGTRLTVL.

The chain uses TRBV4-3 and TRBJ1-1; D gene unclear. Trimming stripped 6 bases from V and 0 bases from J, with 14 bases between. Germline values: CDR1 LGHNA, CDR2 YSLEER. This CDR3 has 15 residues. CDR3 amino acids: CASRHADGLNTEAFF. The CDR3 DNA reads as TGCGCCAGCAGACACGCCGACGGCTTGAACACTGAAGCTTTCTTT.